This entry lists 21 T cell receptor beta chains sequenced from one sample in a study of tumor-infiltrating lymphocytes in primary liver carcinoma. With a constant-region primer, TCR beta cDNA was made from approximately 520 ng of total RNA. Nested multiplex PCR, run for three rounds with slightly modified ARM-PCR, yielded TCR beta libraries. Investigators reported that the first two PCR rounds, at 10 to 11 cycles each, used TRBV1-TRBV30 forward primers with a C-beta reverse primer. TCRdb reanalysed the multiplex PCR reads using MiXCR and keeps one entry per CDR3 protein. The sample consists of 90,000 to 100,000 distinct CDR3 sequences, roughly 69% of them appearing once. Unsorted bulk tissue (roughly 19-30 mg) underwent RNA and DNA co-extraction. Sequenced input: liver tumor tissue from sampling region 5. Subset described: tumor region T5, tumor centre. All receptors derive from a woman in her sixties with primary liver carcinoma and hepatitis B virus infection.

The CDR3 DNA reads TGCAGTGCTCCTACAGCCGGGACTAGCGCAACTAGCACAGATACGCAGTATTTT. Translated: CSAPTAGTSATSTDTQYF. The chain carries TRBV20-1 and TRBJ2-3, with 10 bases fitting TRBD2. The germline V gene has CDR1 DFQATT and CDR2 SNEGSKA (reference sequence). The V segment lost 5 bases and the J segment 0 bases; nucleotides outside the gene matches: 14. The CDR3 runs 18 residues.

Concerning this clonotype itself: This could be a read error, since a much larger clone is one nucleotide away. The V and J genes are TRBV25-1 and TRBJ1-1; D is unclear. CDR1 is MGHDK and CDR2 is SYGVNS in the germline V gene. The CDR3 loop spans 12 amino acids. CDR3 DNA: TGTGCCAGCAGTGAGGTTGGGCCTGGAGGTATCTTT. It is translated as CASSEVGPGGIF. The full variable domain, rest sourced from reference TRBV25-1 and TRBJ1-1, is EADIYQTPRYLVIGTGKKITLECSQTMGHDKMYWYQQDPGMELHLIHYSYGVNSTEKGDLSSESTVSRIRTEHFPLTLESARPSHTSQYLCASSEVGPGGIFGQGTRLTVV.

The chain joins TRBV5-1 to TRBJ2-2; possible D gene TRBD2, 5 bases. The germline V and J ends were trimmed by 4 bases and 7 bases, with 11 bases remaining between them. Per the germline V gene, CDR1 is SGHRS and CDR2 is YFSETQ. This CDR3 region has 13 residues. CDR3 protein: CASSDSVSGELFF. DNA for the CDR3: TGCGCCAGCAGCGATAGCGTAAGCGGGGAGCTGTTTTTT.

About this clonotype: Germline and junction disagree at one end, which may indicate a read error. The V and J genes are TRBV12-3 or TRBV12-4 and TRBJ1-1; 8 positions match TRBD1. This CDR3 comprises 14 residues. CDR3 bases: TGTGCCGGCAGTCGACAGGGGACAGCCACTGAAGCTTTCTTT. This translates into CAGSRQGTATEAFF.

A word on this clonotype: A much larger clone sits a single nucleotide away, making a read error possible. The V gene is TRBV10-3, the J gene TRBJ2-1, with D tentatively TRBD2 (5 bases). The CDR3 is 16 amino acids. Germline CDR1 reads ENHRY; CDR2 reads SYGVKD. The CDR3 is CVISEIGSSSYNEQFF. The DNA of the CDR3 is TGTGTCATCAGTGAGATTGGGAGTAGCTCCTACAATGAGCAGTTCTTC.

Many counts were recorded for this clonotype. The V and J genes are TRBV12-3 or TRBV12-4 and TRBJ2-7; 10 nucleotides align to TRBD1. The CDR3 covers 15 residues. The junction had 2 bases not matched to a gene; V was cut back by 3 bases and J by 0 bases. The CDR3 DNA reads TGTGCCAGCAGTTTGGGACAGGGGTTCTCCTACGAGCAGTACTTC. It translates to CASSLGQGFSYEQYF.

This clonotype has a count of ten or more. The chain employs TRBV7-9 and TRBJ2-7; the D gene is possibly TRBD1 (6 bases). The CDR3 length is 12 residues. Trimming left V 5 bases short and J 4 bases short, with 9 bases between. Germline-derived CDR1 and CDR2 are SEHNR and FQNEAQ (reference sequence). In nucleotides, the CDR3 is TGTGCCAGCAGCAGGACAGAGTACGAGCAGTACTTC. Amino acid sequence: CASSRTEYEQYF.

As concerns this clonotype: This could be a read error, since a much larger clone is one nucleotide away. The V call is TRBV30, the J call TRBJ1-6; no reliable D call. The CDR3 sequence is 13 residues long. CDR1 is GTSNPN, CDR2 SVGIG, per germline (reference sequence). Here the CDR3 DNA reads TGTGCCTTAGCAGGAGAATATAATTCACCCCTCCGCTTT. Its protein is CALAGEYNSPLRF.

Details on this clonotype: A read error is possible here, since a much larger clone lies one base away. The chain couples TRBV2 to TRBJ2-1; 13 bases agree with TRBD2. V dropped 7 bases and J dropped 8; count of bases not matched to a gene: 8. This CDR3 spans 15 amino acids. Germline CDR1 and CDR2: SNHLY and FYNNEI. The CDR3 spells CASNERTSGSDEQFF. The CDR3 nucleotides are TGTGCCAGCAACGAAAGGACTAGCGGGAGCGATGAGCAGTTCTTC.

J is TRBJ2-4 and V is TRBV5-1; D ambiguous. This CDR3 comprises 14 residues. V lost 4 bases, J lost 0 bases, and 8 bases lay in between. Looked up from germline, CDR1 is SGHRS and CDR2 is YFSETQ. The CDR3: CASSTQLAKNIQYF. The CDR3 DNA is TGCGCCAGCAGCACACAGTTAGCCAAAAACATTCAGTACTTC.

As concerns this clonotype: A read error may account for a junction end that differs from germline. The chain carries TRBV5-1 and TRBJ2-1, with TRBD2 as a possible D gene (6 bases). CDR3 length: 15 amino acids. Per the germline V gene, CDR1 is SGHRS and CDR2 is YFSETQ. CDR3 in DNA: TGCGCGAGCAGCCCGGATGGGGTAACGGGGGATGAGCATTTCTTC. This gives the protein CASSPDGVTGDEHFF.

For this clonotype: One end of the junction does not line up with germline, which may come from a read error. The V and J genes are TRBV7-9 and TRBJ1-1, with D perhaps TRBD1 (6 bases). Germline V gives CDR1 SEHNR, CDR2 FQNEAQ (reference sequence). This CDR3 is built from 15 residues. The CDR3: CASSPPTGPNTEALF. The CDR3 DNA reads TGTGCCAGCAGCCCCCCGACAGGCCCTAACACTGAAGCTCTCTTT.

The chain is built from TRBV4-1 and TRBJ2-7; 10 nucleotides agree with TRBD2. The V segment lost 0 bases and the J segment 6 bases; nucleotides outside the gene matches: 8. The germline V gene has CDR1 MGHRA and CDR2 YSYEKL. CDR3 length: 16 residues. CDR3 region: CASSQESGRAGCEQYF. CDR3 DNA: TGCGCCAGCAGCCAAGAAAGCGGGAGGGCCGGCTGCGAGCAGTACTTC.

A note on this clonotype: One end of the junction does not line up with germline, which may come from a read error. This chain links TRBV4-2 with TRBJ2-5; tentative D call: TRBD1 (6 bases). Germline-derived CDR1 and CDR2 are LGHNA and YNFKEQ. CDR3 length equals 16 residues. CDR3 in DNA: TGTGCCAGGAGCCAGGGCCTCGTGGACACAGGGGAGACCCAGTACTTC. Translated, it gives CARSQGLVDTGETQYF.

The rearrangement joins TRBV6-5 to TRBJ1-6; D call uncertain. V lost 6 bases and J 15 bases, leaving 18 bases between the germline ends. Germline assignment: CDR1 MNHEY and CDR2 SVGAGI. The CDR3 extends over 13 amino acids. The CDR3 DNA reads as TGTGCCAGCAGGCAGACGGACCCATTGCGCCTCCACTTT. Its protein is CASRQTDPLRLHF.

Comment on this clonotype: This clone may be a read error of a much larger clone one base away. V gene TRBV24-1 combines with J gene TRBJ1-1, with D unclear. The CDR3 has 13 residues. Per germline, CDR1 KGHDR and CDR2 SFDVKD. Trimming took off 4 bases at V and 5 bases at J, with 10 bases between the two ends. CDR3 coding DNA: TGTGCCACCAGTGAGAGGATTAGGACTGAAGCTTTCTTT. Translation gives CATSERIRTEAFF.

This clonotype was seen at least ten times. The V and J genes are TRBV6-1 and TRBJ2-3; D unresolved. The germline V gene encodes CDR1 MNHNS and CDR2 SASEGT. This CDR3 contains 15 residues. Trimming cost V 5 bases and J 0 bases, with 12 bases left between them. In DNA form, the CDR3 reads TGTGCCAGCAGTATAAGCGTATCTAGCACAGATACGCAGTATTTT. Translation gives CASSISVSSTDTQYF.

Concerning this clonotype: Possible read error: a much larger clone is one base away. This chain uses TRBV30 with TRBJ1-5, with 8 bases matching TRBD1. From germline, CDR1 is GTSNPN and CDR2 SVGIG (reference sequence). This CDR3 is 14 amino acids long. CDR3: CALSADRGFQPQHF. CDR3 sequence (DNA): TGTGCCTTGAGTGCTGACAGGGGATTTCAGCCCCAGCATTTT.

This clonotype came up once. Given the absence of the conserved phenylalanine or tryptophan at the CDR3 end, a read error is likely. No DNA is shown, since the ends of the CDR3 on it are uncertain; the CDR3 is the one TCRdb lists. Here the CDR3 reads CASSPPSRASEQYS. The gene calls are TRBV11-2 and TRBJ2-7; the D call in the table, TRBD1, was not verified against the DNA. In germline, CDR1 is SGHAT, CDR2 FQNNGV. The CDR3 is made up of 14 amino acids, end residues included.

For this clonotype: The missing conserved phenylalanine or tryptophan at the end of this CDR3 makes a read error likely. This chain links TRBV11-3 with TRBJ2-5; the match to TRBD2 covers 13 bases. The germline CDR1 and CDR2 sequences are SGHNT and YENEEA. The CDR3 extends over 16 amino acids. The CDR3 protein is CASSQGLAGVKETQYL. As DNA, the CDR3 is TGTGCCAGCAGCCAAGGACTAGCGGGAGTGAAGGAGACTCAGTACTTA.

The chain employs TRBV11-2 and TRBJ2-1; TRBD2 agrees at 8 bases. Germline loops: CDR1 SGHAT, CDR2 FQNNGV. CDR3 size: 13 residues. V was pared by 7 bases and J by 9 bases, with 8 bases of the junction left unmatched. The CDR3 loop reads CASTRTSSGEQFF. CDR3 nucleotide sequence: TGTGCCAGCACCCGGACTAGCAGTGGTGAGCAGTTCTTC.